This T cell receptor beta chain emerged from a study of T cell repertoires in cytomegalovirus infection. In regard to this clonotype: Its antigen is not known.

The V gene's germline CDR1 is LNHNV and CDR2 YYDKDF (reference sequence). This CDR3 contains 13 residues. Using its own MiXCR run on the reads, TCRdb lists one record per CDR3 protein. Counted here are fewer than 950,000 distinct CDR3 sequences, over 25% occurring once; the ten biggest clones make up around an eighth. This sequence joins TRBV15 and TRBJ2-7; no definite D call. The input for sequencing was cultured CD8+ T cells from PBMCs, taken from culture after CMV antigen stimulation. This TCR was sampled from a human donor in good health (CMV status not recorded). Some clones in this sample may be carry-over from other donors' samples. CDR3 residues: CTTSSRPSGEQYV. The DNA of the CDR3 is TGTACCACCAGCAGCAGGCCTTCGGGCGAGCAGTACGTC.